These T cell receptor beta chains were read from a single sample in a study of shared clonotypes between healthy human individuals. Assay: immunoSEQ multiplex PCR; the TCRdb copy retains only in-frame clones and omits some. The data hold nearly 750,000 clones, with roughly 72% observed a single time. Sequencing was carried out using memory CD4+ T cells sorted from blood. The receptors stem from a woman aged 25 to 39 in good health. Each CDR3 is given without its conserved first and last residue.

length | J | V | CDR3
12 | TRBJ2-7 | TRBV7-2 | ASSSDRSSYEQY
12 | TRBJ1-5 | TRBV28 | ASSEATGNQPQH
14 | TRBJ2-1 | TRBV5-1 | ASSPVGGSGRAEQF
9 | TRBJ1-2 | TRBV6-5 | ASSSTRGYT
11 | TRBJ2-1 | TRBV5-6 | ASRLGRQNEQF
13 | TRBJ1-1 | TRBV7-9 | ASSPGTVENTEAF
14 | TRBJ1-5 | TRBV6-4 | ASENGAGDSNQPQH
13 | TRBJ2-7 | TRBV27 | ASRPLDTSSYEQY
11 | TRBJ2-5 | TRBV7-6 | ASSPRLGETQY
13 | TRBJ1-3 | TRBV10-1 | ASAPGHTSGNTIY
14 | TRBJ2-5 | TRBV4-1 | ASSQAVSITGETQY
13 | TRBJ2-3 | TRBV18 | ASSHSRSSTDTQY
12 | TRBJ1-2 | TRBV19 | ASSISTDNYGYT
11 | - | TRBV29-1 | SAGNRVASEQY
12 | TRBJ2-7 | TRBV28 | ASSPGLHSYEQY
14 | TRBJ1-1 | TRBV7-9 | AGEVGARGKNTEAF
11 | TRBJ2-5 | TRBV30 | AWSTSGTETQY
12 | TRBJ1-1 | TRBV5-1 | ASSLGDRNTEAF
11 | TRBJ2-7 | TRBV18 | ASSPEPSRGQY
16 | TRBJ2-7 | TRBV10-2 | ASSAKDRGLAGIAEQY
15 | TRBJ2-1 | TRBV28 | ASSLSRDGHAFGEQF
13 | - | TRBV7-2 | ASSPGSQVRSEQY
14 | TRBJ2-5 | TRBV6-1 | ASSVTSSIDGETQY
14 | TRBJ2-3 | TRBV9 | ASSVSGDTSTDTQY
11 | TRBJ2-5 | TRBV28 | ASRGLIQETQY
12 | TRBJ2-1 | TRBV19 | AGSATGSVNEQF
13 | TRBJ2-5 | TRBV27 | ASRPRRDSQETQY
12 | TRBJ2-7 | TRBV28 | ASSYPGRESEQY
11 | TRBJ1-1 | TRBV6-5 | ASSEGVNTEAF
14 | TRBJ2-2 | TRBV19 | ASNFQRGYGTGELF
11 | TRBJ2-2 | TRBV6-1 | AGRQIATGELF
13 | TRBJ1-5 | TRBV15 | ATSRDRNGNQPQH
11 | TRBJ1-3 | TRBV10-2 | ASSESGGNTIY
14 | TRBJ2-5 | TRBV5-4 | ASSGDRTSGMETQY
14 | TRBJ1-4 | TRBV28 | ASSWDRWATNEKLF
15 | TRBJ1-1 | TRBV4-1 | ASSQASVGDMNTEAF
12 | TRBJ2-1 | TRBV7-7 | ASSFGGSNDEQF
10 | TRBJ2-3 | TRBV6-5 | ASSYLDGTQY
12 | TRBJ2-7 | TRBV5-1 | ASSLARATYEQY
14 | TRBJ2-1 | TRBV11-3 | ASSPRGAGGHNEQF
15 | TRBJ1-5 | TRBV7-8 | ASSLSDRGLQGQPQH
11 | TRBJ2-7 | TRBV6-1 | ASSEGGEDEQY
12 | TRBJ2-3 | TRBV5-1 | ASSLGIAPDTQY
11 | TRBJ1-2 | TRBV6-1 | ASSGQGSSGYT
14 | TRBJ2-1 | TRBV5-1 | ASSGIQTGTYNEQF
11 | TRBJ1-2 | TRBV19 | ASSIAPEYGYT
12 | TRBJ1-4 | TRBV5-6 | ASSSVITREKLF
15 | TRBJ2-3 | TRBV4-2 | ASSQVGTALPTDTQY
12 | TRBJ2-7 | TRBV2 | ASSEGGGTHEQY
12 | TRBJ2-7 | TRBV14 | ASSQKGRLYEQY
16 | TRBJ2-2 | TRBV11-2 | ASSSSRLAGVNTGELF
13 | TRBJ2-7 | TRBV14 | ASSQWTGDTYEQY
14 | TRBJ2-3 | TRBV5-4 | ASSPPPSGSTDTQY
12 | TRBJ2-4 | TRBV2 | ASSASRGTNIQY
13 | TRBJ2-1 | TRBV6-1 | ASSVIGQGIDEQF
11 | TRBJ2-7 | TRBV7-8 | ASSLAGQSEQY
13 | TRBJ2-7 | TRBV5-1 | ASSLNGQAGGEQY